Shown below are 14 T cell receptor beta chains from a single sample sequenced in a study of T-cell reconstitution after alpha-beta-depleted transplantation in children. A TCRbeta library incorporating unique molecular identifiers was prepared. MiXCR, run by TCRdb on the PCR reads, gives a single entry per CDR3 protein. The sample has 95,000 to 150,000 distinct CDR3 sequences; approximately 22% are singletons. The sequences come from PBMCs, mostly from graft donor cells, collected 180 days after TCRalphabeta/CD19-depleted stem cell transplant. The origin of the receptors is a male patient aged 2-15 years who had a stem cell transplant for chronic granulomatous disease, so the T cells may come from the graft donor.

This clonotype was recorded a few times. This chain joins TRBV29-1 and TRBJ2-1, with 7 bases fitting TRBD2. The CDR3 length is 14 residues. Germline CDR1 and CDR2: SQVTM and ANQGSEA. After removal of 8 bases from V and 0 bases from J, the junction contained 7 bases not matched to a gene. The CDR3 sequence: CSSLVAGSYNEQFF. For the CDR3, the DNA is TGCAGCTCCCTGGTAGCGGGCTCCTACAATGAGCAGTTCTTC.

Note on this clonotype: It may be a read error: a sequence one base away is much more abundant. The genes are TRBV5-5 and TRBJ1-1; D remains ambiguous. This CDR3 is 14 amino acids long. Germline V CDR1 and CDR2: SGHKS, YYEKEE (reference sequence). Trimming shortened V by 3 bases and J by 11 bases, and 20 bases separated the two germline ends. The CDR3 bases are TGTGCCAGCAGCTCGGAGGGCAGCCCCCTGGGGGCTTTCTTT. Protein product: CASSSEGSPLGAFF.

Concerning this clonotype: Given the absence of the conserved phenylalanine or tryptophan at the CDR3 end, a read error is likely. J is TRBJ2-1 and V is TRBV12-3 or TRBV12-4; the match to TRBD1 covers 7 bases. This CDR3 contains 14 residues. V trimming: 2 bases; J trimming: 10 bases; junction bases outside the gene matches: 8. Here the CDR3 reads CASSLTPTGAEQFS. The CDR3 region has the DNA TGTGCCAGCAGTTTAACGCCAACAGGGGCGGAGCAGTTCTCC.

A remark on this clonotype: With a much larger clone just one base away, this may be a read error. This chain uses TRBV19 with TRBJ2-4, with TRBD1 identical over 12 bases. Looked up from germline, CDR1 is LNHDA and CDR2 is SQIVND (reference sequence). The CDR3 contains 16 residues. The CDR3 sequence: CASSRPGQGAKDIQYF. The CDR3, as DNA: TGTGCCAGTAGTCGGCCGGGACAGGGGGCCAAAGACATTCAGTACTTC.

V is TRBV7-3 and J is TRBJ1-3; 7 bases line up with TRBD1. J gave up 1 base and V 0 bases, and 3 bases lay outside the gene matches. The CDR3 sequence is 16 residues long. In germline, CDR1 is SGHTA, CDR2 FQGTGA. The CDR3 nucleotides read TGTGCCAGCAGCTTAACCGAGACAGGGTCTGGAAACACCATATATTTT. Translation: CASSLTETGSGNTIYF.

This clonotype has a count of ten or more. The chain is built from TRBV4-2 and TRBJ2-6; D remains ambiguous. The CDR3 is made up of 15 amino acids. V lost 4 bases and J lost 0, with 7 bases in between. From germline, CDR1 is LGHNA and CDR2 YNFKEQ. DNA of the CDR3: TGTGCCAGCAGCCTGACGATCTCTGGGGCCAACGTCCTGACTTTC. Translating it yields CASSLTISGANVLTF.

The chain links TRBV5-1 to TRBJ2-1; 8 bases line up with TRBD2. This CDR3 contains 17 residues. Germline trimming cut 0 bases from V and 4 bases from J; bases unmatched to any gene: 9. Germline V lookup: CDR1 SGHRS, CDR2 YFSETQ. For the CDR3, the DNA is TGCGCCAGCAGCTTGGTTGCAGGGCCTAGCGGGTACAATGAGCAGTTCTTC. It yields the protein CASSLVAGPSGYNEQFF.

In this sample, this clonotype turned up a few times. The chain recombines TRBV12-3 or TRBV12-4 with TRBJ2-2, with 7 bases lining up with TRBD1. The CDR3 is 17 residues long. V was clipped by 6 bases and J by 7 bases; unmatched bases: 17. CDR3 nucleotide sequence: TGTGCCAGCAGACTACGTCCAGGGGGATTCGATGGCGGGGAGCTGTTTTTT. Translated, it gives CASRLRPGGFDGGELFF.

The gene calls are TRBV20-1 and TRBJ2-1; D might be TRBD2 (6 bases). CDR1 and CDR2 from the germline V gene are DFQATT and SNEGSKA (reference sequence). The V end lost 3 bases, the J end lost 7 bases, and 10 bases lay between the germline ends. This CDR3 is 12 amino acids long. CDR3 DNA sequence: TGCAGTGCTAGGCTCCTAGCGAATGAGCAGTTCTTC. This codes for CSARLLANEQFF.

The chain employs TRBV28 and TRBJ2-1; perhaps TRBD2 as D (6 bases). In germline, CDR1 is MDHEN, CDR2 SYDVKM. Between the trimmed V and J ends, which lost 3 bases and 6 bases, there was a span of 9 bases. The CDR3 runs to 13 residues. The CDR3 spells CASSFVSGNEQFF. For the CDR3, the DNA is TGTGCCAGCAGTTTTGTTAGCGGCAATGAGCAGTTCTTC.

At least ten counts were recorded for this clonotype. The chain has TRBV7-9 and TRBJ2-1, with 7 bases that match TRBD2. The CDR3 sequence is 12 residues long. The V gene's germline CDR1 is SEHNR and CDR2 FQNEAQ (reference sequence). V was pared by 3 bases and J by 15 bases, with 8 bases of the junction left unmatched. This CDR3 is CASSLWGGKAFF. CDR3 in DNA: TGTGCCAGCAGCTTGTGGGGGGGAAAGGCGTTCTTC.

This clonotype has a handful of counts. This chain uses TRBV27 with TRBJ2-7; 7 bases fit TRBD2. The CDR3 runs 14 residues. Germline V CDR1 and CDR2: MNHEY, SMNVEV (reference sequence). V was clipped by 3 bases and J by 2 bases; unmatched bases: 4. The CDR3 protein is CASSFSSGTYEQYF. In nucleotides, the CDR3 is TGTGCCAGCAGTTTTTCTAGCGGAACCTACGAGCAGTACTTC.

This clonotype was observed a few times. The rearrangement uses TRBV5-1 and TRBJ2-1; 9 nucleotides agree with TRBD1. CDR1 is SGHRS, CDR2 YFSETQ, per germline. The CDR3 extends over 15 amino acids. Losses at the gene ends were 4 bases for V and 7 bases for J; bases not matched to a gene: 9. The CDR3 DNA is TGCGCCAGCAGCGCGTCACAGGGGGCGCGGAATGAGCAGTTCTTC. This translates into CASSASQGARNEQFF.

The chain joins TRBV7-6 to TRBJ2-3, with D possibly TRBD2 on 6 matching bases. The germline V and J ends were trimmed by 4 bases and 6 bases, with 20 bases remaining between them. The germline V gene encodes CDR1 SGHVS and CDR2 FNYEAQ. The CDR3 consists of 16 residues. The CDR3 loop is CASSSGPLTSFDTQYF. In nucleotides, the CDR3 is TGTGCCAGCAGCTCAGGCCCCCTTACTAGCTTCGATACGCAGTATTTT.